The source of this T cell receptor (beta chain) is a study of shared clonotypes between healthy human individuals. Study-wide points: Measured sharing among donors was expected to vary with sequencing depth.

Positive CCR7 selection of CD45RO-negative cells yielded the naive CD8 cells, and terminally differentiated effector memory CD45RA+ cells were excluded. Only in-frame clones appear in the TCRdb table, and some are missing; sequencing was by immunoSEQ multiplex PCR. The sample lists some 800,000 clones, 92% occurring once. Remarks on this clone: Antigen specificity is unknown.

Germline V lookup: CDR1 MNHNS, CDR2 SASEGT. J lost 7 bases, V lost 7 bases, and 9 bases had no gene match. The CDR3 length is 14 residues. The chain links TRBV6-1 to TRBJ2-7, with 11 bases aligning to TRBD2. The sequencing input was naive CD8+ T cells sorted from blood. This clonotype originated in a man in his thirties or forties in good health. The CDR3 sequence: CASTLAGGFREQYF. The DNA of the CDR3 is TGTGCCAGCACCCTAGCGGGAGGTTTCAGAGAGCAGTACTTC.